This T cell receptor (beta chain) was captured by sequencing in a study of patients with pleural tuberculosis (dated by TCRdb to 2013 to 2014). Reading the germline V gene gives CDR1 LGHNT and CDR2 FRNRAP. The CDR3 sequence holds 17 residues, the cysteine and phenylalanine included. The DNA shown is the 51-base CDR3, in frame from base 1. V is trimmed back by 6 bases and J by 4 bases, and the junction contains 9 bases that no gene match accounts for. This clonotype was seen ten or more times. It has no known antigen specificity. No base quality values were provided; no much bigger clone lies one nucleotide off. TCRdb shows the sequencer as Illumina Genome Analyzer IIx. TCRdb trimmed the raw reads at Q25, called clones with MiXCR and kept productive beta chains. Each CDR3 protein gets just one entry, which takes the most common genes and DNA from the rows behind it. The table for this sample lists under 55,000 distinct CDR3 sequences; 5.5% to 8% of them were counted only once. Clones ranked in the top ten supply roughly 17% of the sample.

The receptor's source is a human donor with pleural tuberculosis. The chain was built from TRBV12-5 and TRBJ2-1; a stretch of 13 junction bases matches TRBD2. At the DNA level, the sequence is TGTGCTAGTGGAGATCCCGGGACTAGCGGGACATACAATGAGCAGTTCTTC. Translated, it reads CASGDPGTSGTYNEQFF.